The present entry profiles one T cell receptor (beta chain) with its context. The antigen is undetermined. Participants had chemo-refractory metastatic non-small-cell lung cancer and were treated with focal radiation plus ipilimumab CTLA-4 blockade. Trimming at V came to 6 bases and at J to 8 bases, leaving 14 bases not matched to a gene. Germline assignment: CDR1 MNHNY and CDR2 SVGAGI (reference sequence). The CDR3 is made up of 16 amino acids. The sample is drawn from a study of radiotherapy plus CTLA-4 blockade in lung cancer. Study-level background: Around 20% of enrolled patients responded objectively, and roughly 31% had disease control. General observations from the study: Early blood T cell clone changes and increased post-radiation serum interferon-beta were reportedly the strongest response predictors. Expansion in blood of tumor-derived TCR clones was seen after radiotherapy plus ipilimumab.

Generated by immunoSEQ multiplex PCR, the TCRdb table keeps only in-frame clones and is missing some. The data contain 52,000 or so clones, about 80% of them seen just once; the ten biggest clones take up 6.1%. This chain uses TRBV6-6 with TRBJ2-4; TRBD1 matches 9 bases. Specimen: peripheral blood, collected from a patient treated with radiotherapy plus ipilimumab. This clonotype was obtained from a human donor with non-small cell lung cancer whose response to radiotherapy plus ipilimumab could not be evaluated. The CDR3 DNA reads TGTGCCAGCAGGCACAGGGGGCGGGAGACCCGGGACATTCAGTACTTC. Translating it yields CASRHRGRETRDIQYF.